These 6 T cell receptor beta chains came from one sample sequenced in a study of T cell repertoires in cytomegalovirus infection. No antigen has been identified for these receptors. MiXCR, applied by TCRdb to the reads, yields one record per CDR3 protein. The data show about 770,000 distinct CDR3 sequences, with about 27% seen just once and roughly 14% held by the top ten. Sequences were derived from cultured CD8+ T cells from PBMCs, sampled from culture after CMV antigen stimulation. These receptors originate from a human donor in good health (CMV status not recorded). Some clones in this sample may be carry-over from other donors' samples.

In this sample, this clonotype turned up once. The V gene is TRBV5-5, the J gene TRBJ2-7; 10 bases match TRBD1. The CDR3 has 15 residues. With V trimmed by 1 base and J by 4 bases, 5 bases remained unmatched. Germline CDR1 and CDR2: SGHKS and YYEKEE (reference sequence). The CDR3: CASSLPGQGTYEQYV. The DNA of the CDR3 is TGTGCCAGCAGCTTGCCGGGACAGGGGACGTACGAGCAGTACGTC.

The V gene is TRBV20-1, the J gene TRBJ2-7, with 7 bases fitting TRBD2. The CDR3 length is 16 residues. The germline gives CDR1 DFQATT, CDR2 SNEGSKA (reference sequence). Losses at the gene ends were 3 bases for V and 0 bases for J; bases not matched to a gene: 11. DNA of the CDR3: TGCAGTGCTAGTGGGGAGGGCCCTAGGGGCTCCTACGAGCAGTACGTC. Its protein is CSASGEGPRGSYEQYV.

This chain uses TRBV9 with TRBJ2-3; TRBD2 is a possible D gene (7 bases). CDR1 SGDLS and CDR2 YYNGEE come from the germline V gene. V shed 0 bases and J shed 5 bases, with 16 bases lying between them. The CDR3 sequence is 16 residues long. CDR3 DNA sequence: TGTGCCAGCAGCGTAGCGCGGCGGGGGCCTAAAGATACGCAGTATTTT. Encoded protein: CASSVARRGPKDTQYF.

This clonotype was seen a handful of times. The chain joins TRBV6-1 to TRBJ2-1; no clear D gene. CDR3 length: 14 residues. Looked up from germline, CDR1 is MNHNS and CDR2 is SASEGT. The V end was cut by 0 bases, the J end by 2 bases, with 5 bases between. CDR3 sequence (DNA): TGTGCCAGCAGTGAAGCGAGTGCCTACAATGAGCAGTTCTTC. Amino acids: CASSEASAYNEQFF.

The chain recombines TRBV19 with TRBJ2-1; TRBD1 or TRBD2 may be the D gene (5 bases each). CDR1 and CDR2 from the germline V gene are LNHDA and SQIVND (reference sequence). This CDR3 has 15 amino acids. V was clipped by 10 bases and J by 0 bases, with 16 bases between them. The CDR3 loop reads CATGTYQSSYNEQFF. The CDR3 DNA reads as TGTGCCACCGGGACGTATCAAAGCTCCTACAATGAGCAGTTCTTC.

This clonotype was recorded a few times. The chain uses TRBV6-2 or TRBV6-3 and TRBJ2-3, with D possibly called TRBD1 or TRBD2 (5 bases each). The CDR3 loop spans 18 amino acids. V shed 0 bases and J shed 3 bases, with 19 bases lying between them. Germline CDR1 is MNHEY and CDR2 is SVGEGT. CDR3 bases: TGTGCCAGCAGTTACTCGATTAGGGACGACGTACTAACAGATACGCAGTATTTT. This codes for CASSYSIRDDVLTDTQYF.